Following are 21 T cell receptor beta chains from one sample sequenced in a study of blood T cell repertoires in COVID-19. The method was immunoSEQ multiplex PCR; TCRdb's version includes in-frame clones alone and lacks a portion of them. The repertoire holds more than 85,000 clones, with about 85% as singletons. Material: peripheral blood. The receptor set was obtained from a woman aged 45-60 years with COVID-19, enrolled during active disease.

The chain couples TRBV18 to TRBJ1-6; 12 bases line up with TRBD1. Looked up from germline, CDR1 is KGHSH and CDR2 is LQKENI. V was clipped by 3 bases and J by 10 bases; unmatched bases: 7. This CDR3 has 16 amino acids. The CDR3 nucleotides are TGTGCCAGCTCACCTGGGACAGGGGGCGTAGGATCACCCCTCCACTTT. Amino acids: CASSPGTGGVGSPLHF.

V gene TRBV6-1 combines with J gene TRBJ1-1; 11 bases agree with TRBD1. In germline, CDR1 is MNHNS, CDR2 SASEGT. The V segment lost 2 bases and the J segment 8 bases; nucleotides outside the gene matches: 7. The CDR3 totals 15 residues. The CDR3 coding sequence is TGTGCCAGCAGTGAACCCGGACAGGGGGCCCGAGAAGCTTTCTTT. This gives the protein CASSEPGQGAREAFF.

This clone has a handful of counts. The CDR3 spells CASSPKTGNDSPLHF. The CDR3 DNA reads TGCGCCAGCAGCCCGAAGACAGGGAACGATTCACCCCTCCACTTT. J is TRBJ1-6 and V is TRBV5-1, with 7 bases that match TRBD1. The J segment lost 8 bases and the V segment lost 4 bases, leaving 9 bases of the junction unmatched. Looked up from germline, CDR1 is SGHRS and CDR2 is YFSETQ. The CDR3 spans 15 residues.

This clone was detected only a few times. The chain recombines TRBV19 with TRBJ2-7; tentative D call: TRBD2 (6 bases). The CDR3 runs to 14 residues. Germline V CDR1 and CDR2: LNHDA, SQIVND (reference sequence). Trimming removed 1 base from V and 5 bases from J, with 12 bases in between. This CDR3 reads CASSIGAGMNEQYF. Written as DNA, the CDR3 is TGTGCCAGTAGTATAGGGGCGGGGATGAACGAGCAGTACTTC.

The rearrangement joins TRBV7-9 to TRBJ2-5; possible D gene TRBD2, 5 bases. Germline V gene sequence: CDR1 SEHNR, CDR2 FQNEAQ (reference sequence). The CDR3 has 13 residues. Trimming removed 6 bases at V and 5 bases at J, with 13 bases between. CDR3 nucleotides: TGTGCCAGCAGAAAAGGGAGCTACGAGACCCAGTACTTC. It codes for CASRKGSYETQYF.

V and J are TRBV7-6 and TRBJ1-3; TRBD1 might be the D (5 bases). This CDR3 is built from 14 residues. Germline V CDR1 and CDR2: SGHVS, FNYEAQ. Trimming cost V 3 bases and J 0 bases, with 6 bases left between them. CDR3 sequence (DNA): TGTGCCAGCAGCTTGACAGTCTCTGGAAACACCATATATTTT. It encodes CASSLTVSGNTIYF.

The chain recombines TRBV19 with TRBJ2-7; D is perhaps TRBD2 (6 bases). Germline loops: CDR1 LNHDA, CDR2 SQIVND (reference sequence). V lost 10 bases and J 9 bases, leaving 25 bases between the germline ends. CDR3 size: 14 residues. This CDR3 is CATSPLIGGQVQYF. CDR3 bases: TGTGCCACCTCTCCCCTGATAGGAGGGCAAGTGCAGTACTTC. The full variable domain, completed using reference TRBV19 and TRBJ2-7, is DGGITQSPKYLFRKEGQNVTLSCEQNLNHDAMYWYRQDPGQGLRLIYYSQIVNDFQKGDIAEGYSVSREKKESFPLTVTSAQKNPTAFYLCATSPLIGGQVQYFGPGTRLTVT.

This clone appeared a few times. The chain employs TRBV7-6 and TRBJ2-7; TRBD2 agrees at 8 bases. Germline V gene data show CDR1 as SGHVS and CDR2 as FNYEAQ. The CDR3 runs 14 residues. V was pared by 5 bases and J by 4 bases, with 7 bases of the junction left unmatched. The CDR3 DNA reads as TGTGCCAGCAGCGCCGCCAGCGGGGGTTACGAGCAGTACTTC. This gives the protein CASSAASGGYEQYF.

V is TRBV30 and J is TRBJ1-2; 9 bases map to TRBD1. The CDR3 has 14 amino acids. Germline V CDR1 and CDR2: GTSNPN, SVGIG (reference sequence). Trimming cost V 1 base and J 4 bases; bases outside gene matches: 4. In DNA, the CDR3 is TGTGCCTGGAGTGGGACAGGGGATACCTATGGCTACACCTTC. Residues: CAWSGTGDTYGYTF.

The chain uses TRBV6-5 and TRBJ1-5; D is uncertain. Germline values: CDR1 MNHEY, CDR2 SVGAGI. The CDR3 is made up of 15 amino acids. V was pared by 10 bases and J by 2 bases, with 18 bases between. In nucleotides, the CDR3 is TGTGCCACAGGCGCCGGGGTTTCGGGCAATCAGCCCCAGCATTTT. As protein: CATGAGVSGNQPQHF.

This clone occurred once. The chain combines TRBV6-1 with TRBJ2-3; 9 bases map to TRBD2. CDR3 size: 15 residues. CDR1 is MNHNS, CDR2 SASEGT, per germline. J gave up 1 base and V 3 bases, and 2 bases lay outside the gene matches. The CDR3 DNA reads as TGTGCCAGCAGTGAGCGGGGGGGTCGCACAGATACGCAGTATTTT. It yields the protein CASSERGGRTDTQYF.

This clone showed up just once. Other DNA sequences in the same sample also yield this CDR3. The chain is built from TRBV5-1 and TRBJ2-3, with 9 bases that match TRBD2. Germline lookup yields CDR1 SGHRS and CDR2 YFSETQ. V lost 0 bases to trimming and J lost 2 bases; unmatched junction nucleotides: 1. The CDR3 covers 15 residues. The CDR3 region is CASSLAGLATDTQYF. The CDR3 DNA sequence: TGCGCCAGCAGCTTGGCGGGACTAGCCACAGATACGCAGTATTTT. Full variable domain (rest looked up from reference TRBV5-1 and TRBJ2-3): KAGVTQTPRYLIKTRGQQVTLSCSPISGHRSVSWYQQTPGQGLQFLFEYFSETQRNKGNFPGRFSGRQFSNSRSEMNVSTLELGDSALYLCASSLAGLATDTQYFGPGTRLTVL.

This chain joins TRBV19 and TRBJ2-7; 8 nucleotides align to TRBD1. V lost 8 bases to trimming and J lost 5 bases; unmatched junction nucleotides: 8. Looked up from germline, CDR1 is LNHDA and CDR2 is SQIVND (reference sequence). The length of the CDR3 is 13 residues. The CDR3 region has the DNA TGTGCCAGTCAAGGACAGGGTCGCCACGAGCAGTACTTC. It yields the protein CASQGQGRHEQYF.

The gene calls are TRBV11-2 and TRBJ1-6, with D perhaps matching TRBD1 (5 bases). V was cut by 0 bases and J by 3 bases, with 9 bases left in between. Germline lookup yields CDR1 SGHAT and CDR2 FQNNGV. The CDR3 has 16 amino acids. As DNA, the CDR3 is TGTGCCAGCAGCTTAGATCGGCAGGGCTATAATTCACCCCTCCACTTT. It is translated as CASSLDRQGYNSPLHF.

Comment on this clone: The CDR3 carries no conserved terminal phenylalanine or tryptophan, so it likely arises from a read error. No DNA is shown, since the ends of the CDR3 on it are uncertain; the CDR3 is the one TCRdb lists. The chain combines TRBV2 with TRBJ1-3. Per germline, CDR1 SNHLY and CDR2 FYNNEI. The CDR3 spans 12 residues, counting both ends. The CDR3 here is CASSEDGLTDLL.

V gene TRBV7-3 combines with J gene TRBJ2-3; 12 nucleotides match TRBD2. Germline V gives CDR1 SGHTA, CDR2 FQGTGA. V trimming: 3 bases; J trimming: 3 bases; junction bases outside the gene matches: 7. CDR3 length: 17 residues. CDR3 loop: CASSFASGGAATDTQYF. The DNA of the CDR3 is TGTGCCAGCAGCTTTGCTAGCGGGGGGGCCGCGACAGATACGCAGTATTTT.

The V and J genes are TRBV12-3 or TRBV12-4 and TRBJ1-2, with 7 bases lining up with TRBD1. There are 13 residues in the CDR3. V lost 6 bases and J lost 4; bases outside the gene matches: 5. The CDR3 DNA is TGTGCCAGCAGCACTGACAGGGTCTATGGCTACACCTTC. Residues: CASSTDRVYGYTF.

The chain combines TRBV4-1 with TRBJ2-7; unclear D gene. The CDR3 extends over 15 amino acids. The V end lost 0 bases, the J end lost 2 bases, and 11 bases lay between the germline ends. Germline values: CDR1 MGHRA, CDR2 YSYEKL. The CDR3: CASSQDPGGTYEQYF. In DNA, the CDR3 is TGCGCCAGCAGCCAAGATCCCGGCGGAACCTACGAGCAGTACTTC.

J is TRBJ2-2 and V is TRBV10-3; tentative D call: TRBD2 (6 bases). Germline V lookup: CDR1 ENHRY, CDR2 SYGVKD. The CDR3 runs 18 residues. V dropped 6 bases and J dropped 0 bases, with 20 bases sitting between them. The DNA of the CDR3 is TGTGCCATCAGCCCCGGGTCGTGGGGGGAGTCGAACACCGGGGAGCTGTTTTTT. It yields the protein CAISPGSWGESNTGELFF.

This chain joins TRBV7-9 and TRBJ2-7; possible D gene TRBD2, 5 bases. The ends were cut back, 5 bases at V and 4 bases at J, with 15 bases in the middle. Germline V gene lookup returns CDR1 SEHNR and CDR2 FQNEAQ (reference sequence). The CDR3 extends over 14 amino acids. This CDR3 reads CASSPRLSGYEQYF. The CDR3 DNA reads as TGTGCCAGCAGCCCGCGTCTAAGCGGTTACGAGCAGTACTTC. The entire variable domain, with the rest obtained from reference TRBV7-9 and TRBJ2-7, is as follows: DTGVSQNPRHKITKRGQNVTFRCDPISEHNRLYWYRQTLGQGPEFLTYFQNEAQLEKSRLLSDRFSAERPKGSFSTLEIQRTEQGDSAMYLCASSPRLSGYEQYFGPGTRLTVT.

The gene calls are TRBV7-9 and TRBJ1-3; 9 nucleotides line up with TRBD1. V lost 5 bases and J lost 1; bases outside the gene matches: 3. The CDR3 runs to 15 residues. From germline, CDR1 is SEHNR and CDR2 FQNEAQ (reference sequence). In DNA form, the CDR3 reads TGTGCCAGCAGCCAGGACAGGGGATCTGGAAACACCATATATTTT. Its protein product is CASSQDRGSGNTIYF.